The entry below describes one TCR beta chain. TCRdb used MiXCR to reprocess the 5' RACE reads, holding one entry per CDR3 protein. The sample lists 25,000 to 35,000 distinct CDR3 sequences, 8.5% to 12% occurring once. This record comes from a study of spatial heterogeneity in lung cancer. As for the study in general: Patients with untreated early-stage non-small cell lung cancer, numbering roughly 69, were the donors.

Time point described: blood at routine non-recurrence follow-up after resection. No cell sorting; template was whole RNA from tumor, lung tissue or PBMC. Per germline, CDR1 SGHRS and CDR2 YFSETQ. Trimming left V 4 bases short and J 3 bases short, with 14 bases between. This CDR3 has 15 amino acids. The sample here was PBMCs, taken at follow-up. The chain carries TRBV5-1 and TRBJ2-1; no clear D. This receptor was obtained from a female donor with early-stage non-small cell lung cancer. The CDR3 DNA follows: TGCGCCAGCAGCGATGAAGGGCGATACTACAATGAGCAGTTCTTC. This sequence encodes CASSDEGRYYNEQFF.